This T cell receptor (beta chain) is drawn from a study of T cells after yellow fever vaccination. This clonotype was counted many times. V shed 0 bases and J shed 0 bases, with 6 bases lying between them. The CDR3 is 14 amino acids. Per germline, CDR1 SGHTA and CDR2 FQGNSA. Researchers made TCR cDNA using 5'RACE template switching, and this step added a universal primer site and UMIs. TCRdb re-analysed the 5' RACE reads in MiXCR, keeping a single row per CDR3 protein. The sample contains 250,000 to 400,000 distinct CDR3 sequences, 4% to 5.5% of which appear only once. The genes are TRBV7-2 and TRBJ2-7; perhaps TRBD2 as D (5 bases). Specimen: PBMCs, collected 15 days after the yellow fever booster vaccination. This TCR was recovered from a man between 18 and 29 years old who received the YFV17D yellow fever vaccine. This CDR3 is CASSLAGSSYEQYF. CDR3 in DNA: TGTGCCAGCAGCTTAGCGGGGAGCTCCTACGAGCAGTACTTC.